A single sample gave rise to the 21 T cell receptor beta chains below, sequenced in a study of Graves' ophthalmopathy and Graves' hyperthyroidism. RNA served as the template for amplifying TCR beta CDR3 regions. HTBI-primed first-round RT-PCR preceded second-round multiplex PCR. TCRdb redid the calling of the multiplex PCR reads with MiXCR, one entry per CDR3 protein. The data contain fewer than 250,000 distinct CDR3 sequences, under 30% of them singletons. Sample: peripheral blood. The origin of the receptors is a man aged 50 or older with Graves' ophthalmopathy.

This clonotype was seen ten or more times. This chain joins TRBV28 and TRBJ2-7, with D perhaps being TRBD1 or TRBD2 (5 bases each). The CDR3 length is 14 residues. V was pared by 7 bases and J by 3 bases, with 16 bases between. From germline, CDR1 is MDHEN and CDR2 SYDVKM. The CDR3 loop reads CASNPGAGFYEQYF. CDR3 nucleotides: TGTGCCAGCAATCCTGGGGCGGGCTTCTACGAGCAGTACTTC.

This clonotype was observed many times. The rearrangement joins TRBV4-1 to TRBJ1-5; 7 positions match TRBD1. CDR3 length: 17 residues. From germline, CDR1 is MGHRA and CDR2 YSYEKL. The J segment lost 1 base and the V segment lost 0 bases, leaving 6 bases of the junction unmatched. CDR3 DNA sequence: TGCGCCAGCAGCCAAGATCAGGGGGGGACGAGCAATCAGCCCCAGCATTTT. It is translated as CASSQDQGGTSNQPQHF.

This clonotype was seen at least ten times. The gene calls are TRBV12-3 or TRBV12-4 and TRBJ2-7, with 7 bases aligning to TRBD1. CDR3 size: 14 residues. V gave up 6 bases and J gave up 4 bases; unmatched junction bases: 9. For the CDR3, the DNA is TGTGCCAGCAGCCTCGGCAGGGGGATGTACGAGCAGTACTTC. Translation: CASSLGRGMYEQYF.

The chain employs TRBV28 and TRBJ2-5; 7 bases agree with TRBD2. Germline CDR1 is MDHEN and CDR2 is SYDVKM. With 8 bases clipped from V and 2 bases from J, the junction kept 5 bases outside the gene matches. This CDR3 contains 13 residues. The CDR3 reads CASWSSGQETQYF. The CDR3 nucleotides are TGTGCCAGCTGGTCTAGCGGACAAGAGACCCAGTACTTC.

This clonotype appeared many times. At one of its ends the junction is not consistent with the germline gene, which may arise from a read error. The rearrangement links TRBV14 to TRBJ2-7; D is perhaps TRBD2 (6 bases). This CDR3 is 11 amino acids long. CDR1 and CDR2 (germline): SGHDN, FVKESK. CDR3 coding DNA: TGTGCCAGCAGCTTAACCGGGACTCTAACCTTC. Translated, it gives CASSLTGTLTF.

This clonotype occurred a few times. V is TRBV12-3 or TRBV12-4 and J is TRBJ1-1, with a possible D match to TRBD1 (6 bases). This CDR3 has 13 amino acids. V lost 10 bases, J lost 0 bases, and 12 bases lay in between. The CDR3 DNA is TGTGCCACCACAGGGAGCATGAACACTGAAGCTTTCTTT. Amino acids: CATTGSMNTEAFF.

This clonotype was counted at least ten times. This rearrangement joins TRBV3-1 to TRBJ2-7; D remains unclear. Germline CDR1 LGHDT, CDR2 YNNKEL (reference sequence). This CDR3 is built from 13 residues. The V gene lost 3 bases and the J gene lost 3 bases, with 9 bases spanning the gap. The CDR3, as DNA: TGTGCCAGCAGCCACGAACCCCTCTACGAGCAGTACTTC. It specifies CASSHEPLYEQYF.

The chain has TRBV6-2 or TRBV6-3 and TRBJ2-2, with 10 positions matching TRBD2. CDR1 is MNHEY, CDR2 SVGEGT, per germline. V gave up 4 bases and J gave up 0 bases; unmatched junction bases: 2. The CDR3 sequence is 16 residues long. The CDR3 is CASSFGLAANTGELFF. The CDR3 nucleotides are TGTGCCAGCAGTTTTGGACTAGCGGCGAACACCGGGGAGCTGTTTTTT.

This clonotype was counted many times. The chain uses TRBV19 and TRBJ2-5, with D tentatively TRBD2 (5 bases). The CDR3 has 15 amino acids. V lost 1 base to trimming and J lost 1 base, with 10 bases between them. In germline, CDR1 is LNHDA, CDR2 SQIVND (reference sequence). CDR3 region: CASSIGGGIQETQYF. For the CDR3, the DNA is TGTGCCAGTAGTATAGGAGGAGGAATCCAAGAGACCCAGTACTTC.

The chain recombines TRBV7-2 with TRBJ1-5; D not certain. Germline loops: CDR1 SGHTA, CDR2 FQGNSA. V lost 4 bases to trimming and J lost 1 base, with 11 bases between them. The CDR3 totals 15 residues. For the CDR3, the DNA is TGTGCCAGCAGCTCCGAAGGTGGGAGCAATCAGCCCCAGCATTTT. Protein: CASSSEGGSNQPQHF. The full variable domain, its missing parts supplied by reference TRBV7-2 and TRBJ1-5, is GAGVSQSPSNKVTEKGKDVELRCDPISGHTALYWYRQSLGQGLEFLIYFQGNSAPDKSGLPSDRFSAERTGGSVSTLTIQRTQQEDSAVYLCASSSEGGSNQPQHFGDGTRLSIL.

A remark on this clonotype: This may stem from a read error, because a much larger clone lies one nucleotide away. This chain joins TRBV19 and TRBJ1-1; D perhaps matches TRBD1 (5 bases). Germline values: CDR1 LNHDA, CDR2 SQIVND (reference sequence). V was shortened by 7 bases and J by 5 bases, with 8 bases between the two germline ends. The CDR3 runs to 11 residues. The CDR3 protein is CASTWGTEAFF. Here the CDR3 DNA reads TGTGCCAGTACGTGGGGGACTGAAGCTTTCTTT.

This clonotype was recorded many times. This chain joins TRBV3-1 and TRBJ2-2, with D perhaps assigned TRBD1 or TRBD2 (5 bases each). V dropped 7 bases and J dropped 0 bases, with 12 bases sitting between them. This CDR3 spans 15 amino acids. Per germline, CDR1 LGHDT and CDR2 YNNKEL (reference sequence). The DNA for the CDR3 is TGTGCCAGCAACTCTGTGGGACCGAACACCGGGGAGCTGTTTTTT. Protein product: CASNSVGPNTGELFF.

In DNA, the CDR3 is TGTGCCAGCAGCTTGGGCACGGGGCAAGGAAACACCATATATTTT. The encoded protein is CASSLGTGQGNTIYF. The chain employs TRBV5-5 and TRBJ1-3, with D perhaps matching TRBD1 (5 bases). V lost 0 bases and J 4 bases, leaving 11 bases between the germline ends. Per the germline V gene, CDR1 is SGHKS and CDR2 is YYEKEE (reference sequence). This CDR3 region has 15 residues.

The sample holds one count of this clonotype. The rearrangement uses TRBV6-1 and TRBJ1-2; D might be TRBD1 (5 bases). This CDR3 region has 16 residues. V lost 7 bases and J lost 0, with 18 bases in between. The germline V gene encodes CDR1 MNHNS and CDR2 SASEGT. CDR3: CASTLDSVFSNYGYTF. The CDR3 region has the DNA TGTGCCAGCACCCTCGACAGCGTCTTTTCTAACTATGGCTACACCTTC.

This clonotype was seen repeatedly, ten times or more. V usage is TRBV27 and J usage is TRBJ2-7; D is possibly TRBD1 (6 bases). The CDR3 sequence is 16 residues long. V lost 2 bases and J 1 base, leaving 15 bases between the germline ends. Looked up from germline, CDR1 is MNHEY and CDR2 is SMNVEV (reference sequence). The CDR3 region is CASSLGLGTRSYEQYF. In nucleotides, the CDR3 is TGTGCCAGCAGTTTAGGCCTCGGGACAAGATCCTACGAGCAGTACTTC.

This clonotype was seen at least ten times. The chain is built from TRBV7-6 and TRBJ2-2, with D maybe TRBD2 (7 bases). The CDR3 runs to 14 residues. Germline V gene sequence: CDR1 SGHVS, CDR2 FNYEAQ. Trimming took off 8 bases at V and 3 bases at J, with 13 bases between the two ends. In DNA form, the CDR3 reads TGTGCCAGCGGGGGGGCAGGGCACACCGGGGAGCTGTTTTTT. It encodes CASGGAGHTGELFF.

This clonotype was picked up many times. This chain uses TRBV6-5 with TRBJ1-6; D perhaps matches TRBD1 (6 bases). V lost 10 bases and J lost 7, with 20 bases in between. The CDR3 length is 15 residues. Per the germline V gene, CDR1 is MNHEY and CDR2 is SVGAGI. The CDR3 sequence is CATAIRQGFNSPLHF. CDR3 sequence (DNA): TGTGCCACCGCGATTCGCCAGGGGTTCAATTCACCCCTCCACTTT.

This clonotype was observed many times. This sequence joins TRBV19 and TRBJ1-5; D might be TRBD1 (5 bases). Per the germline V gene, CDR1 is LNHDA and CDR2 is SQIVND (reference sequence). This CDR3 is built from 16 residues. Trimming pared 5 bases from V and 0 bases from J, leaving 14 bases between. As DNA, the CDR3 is TGTGCCAGTAGTCCCCCGGACACTCTTAGCAATCAGCCCCAGCATTTT. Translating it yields CASSPPDTLSNQPQHF.

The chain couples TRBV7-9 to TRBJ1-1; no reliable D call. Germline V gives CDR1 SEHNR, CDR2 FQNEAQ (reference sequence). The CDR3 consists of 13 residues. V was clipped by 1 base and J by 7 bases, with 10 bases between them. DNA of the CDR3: TGTGCCAGCAGCTTAGATGAGAGCAGTGAAGCTTTCTTT. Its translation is CASSLDESSEAFF.

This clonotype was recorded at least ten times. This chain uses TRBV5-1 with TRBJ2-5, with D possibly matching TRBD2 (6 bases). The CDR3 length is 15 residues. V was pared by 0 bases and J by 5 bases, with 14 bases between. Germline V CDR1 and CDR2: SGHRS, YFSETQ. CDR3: CASSLVSGGGETQYF. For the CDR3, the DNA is TGCGCCAGCAGCTTGGTTTCCGGTGGGGGGGAGACCCAGTACTTC. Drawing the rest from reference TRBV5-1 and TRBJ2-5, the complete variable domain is KAGVTQTPRYLIKTRGQQVTLSCSPISGHRSVSWYQQTPGQGLQFLFEYFSETQRNKGNFPGRFSGRQFSNSRSEMNVSTLELGDSALYLCASSLVSGGGETQYFGPGTRLLVL.

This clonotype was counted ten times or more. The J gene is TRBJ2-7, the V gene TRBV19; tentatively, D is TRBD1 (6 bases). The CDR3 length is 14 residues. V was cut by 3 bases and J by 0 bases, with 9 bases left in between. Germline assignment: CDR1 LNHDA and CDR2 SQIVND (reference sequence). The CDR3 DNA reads TGTGCCAGTAGTATCACAGGGAGCTCCTACGAGCAGTACTTC. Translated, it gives CASSITGSSYEQYF. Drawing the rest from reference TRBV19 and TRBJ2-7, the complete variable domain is DGGITQSPKYLFRKEGQNVTLSCEQNLNHDAMYWYRQDPGQGLRLIYYSQIVNDFQKGDIAEGYSVSREKKESFPLTVTSAQKNPTAFYLCASSITGSSYEQYFGPGTRLTVT.